These 30 T cell receptor beta chains were sequenced from one sample in a study of T cells in Graves' hyperthyroidism and ophthalmopathy. TCR beta CDR3 sequences were amplified from RNA transcripts. The primer set for the first-round RT-PCR of the TCR CDR3 was HTBI. TCRdb itself ran the multiplex PCR reads through MiXCR, one entry per CDR3 protein. The table shows some 400,000 distinct CDR3 sequences, with about a fifth occurring only once. The sequenced sample was blood. Every receptor here comes from a woman aged 18 to 35 with Graves' hyperthyroidism.

Ten or more counts support this clonotype. This chain uses TRBV6-1 with TRBJ1-5, with 9 positions matching TRBD1. The CDR3 contains 14 residues. With 3 bases clipped from V and 7 bases from J, the junction kept 4 bases outside the gene matches. Germline-derived CDR1 and CDR2 are MNHNS and SASEGT. CDR3 loop: CASSERQGGQPQHF. The CDR3 coding sequence is TGTGCCAGCAGTGAGAGACAGGGGGGCCAGCCCCAGCATTTT.

This clonotype was detected many times. V is TRBV5-1 and J is TRBJ2-7; TRBD2 matches at 7 bases. The V and J ends lost 3 bases and 2 bases, in that order; junction bases with no gene match: 11. This CDR3 region has 16 residues. From germline, CDR1 is SGHRS and CDR2 YFSETQ. CDR3 residues: CASSSGEGRGTYEQYF. The CDR3 DNA reads TGCGCCAGCAGCTCCGGGGAGGGGCGCGGAACCTACGAGCAGTACTTC.

The rearrangement links TRBV7-2 to TRBJ2-2, with D unclear. V gave up 0 bases and J gave up 2 bases, with 4 bases separating them. The CDR3 contains 14 residues. Germline V gene data show CDR1 as SGHTA and CDR2 as FQGNSA. CDR3 residues: CASSLATNTGELFF. In DNA, the CDR3 is TGTGCCAGCAGCTTAGCTACCAACACCGGGGAGCTGTTTTTT. The entire variable domain, with the rest obtained from reference TRBV7-2 and TRBJ2-2, is as follows: GAGVSQSPSNKVTEKGKDVELRCDPISGHTALYWYRQSLGQGLEFLIYFQGNSAPDKSGLPSDRFSAERTGGSVSTLTIQRTQQEDSAVYLCASSLATNTGELFFGEGSRLTVL.

The table lists this clonotype with many counts. The chain has TRBV28 and TRBJ2-7; 8 nucleotides match TRBD1. V shed 5 bases, J shed 3 bases, and the junction held 9 bases outside the gene matches. CDR3 size: 15 residues. Per germline, CDR1 MDHEN and CDR2 SYDVKM. This chain's CDR3 is CASSPDRATFYEQYF. For the CDR3, the DNA is TGTGCCAGCAGTCCGGACAGGGCAACCTTCTACGAGCAGTACTTC.

Within the sample, this clonotype is medium-sized. The J gene is TRBJ2-5, the V gene TRBV20-1, with D perhaps TRBD1 or TRBD2 (5 bases each). Germline loops: CDR1 DFQATT, CDR2 SNEGSKA (reference sequence). This CDR3 is built from 15 residues. Trimming cost V 6 bases and J 0 bases, with 17 bases left between them. The CDR3 loop reads CSAERGVDNQETQYF. As DNA, the CDR3 is TGCAGTGCAGAGAGAGGGGTGGACAACCAAGAGACCCAGTACTTC.

This clonotype was detected ten times or more. The V gene is TRBV2, the J gene TRBJ1-2; 7 bases agree with TRBD1. With 3 bases clipped from V and 5 bases from J, the junction kept 6 bases outside the gene matches. There are 14 residues in the CDR3. Germline V gene sequence: CDR1 SNHLY, CDR2 FYNNEI. The CDR3 region is CASSEKQGLYGYTF. In nucleotides, the CDR3 is TGTGCCAGCAGTGAGAAACAGGGGTTATATGGCTACACCTTC.

This clonotype was detected many times. This rearrangement joins TRBV6-4 to TRBJ2-7; D may match TRBD1 or TRBD2 (6 bases each). The CDR3 contains 15 residues. V was trimmed by 2 bases and J by 5 bases, leaving 16 bases between them. Germline lookup yields CDR1 MRHNA and CDR2 SNTAGT. The chain's CDR3 is CASSDGAGDFHEQYF. The DNA of the CDR3 is TGTGCCAGCAGTGACGGGGCAGGGGACTTCCACGAGCAGTACTTC.

J is TRBJ2-4 and V is TRBV4-1; the D is unclear. Between the trimmed V and J ends, which lost 0 bases and 6 bases, there was a span of 12 bases. The CDR3 loop spans 15 amino acids. Germline V gene data show CDR1 as MGHRA and CDR2 as YSYEKL. The CDR3 nucleotides are TGCGCCAGCAGCCAAGAGTCGGGCCAGAGAAACATTCAGTACTTC. It codes for CASSQESGQRNIQYF.

This clonotype came up many times. The chain employs TRBV4-2 and TRBJ2-5, with D perhaps being TRBD1 or TRBD2 (5 bases each). V was cut by 4 bases and J by 7 bases, with 19 bases left in between. Germline V gives CDR1 LGHNA, CDR2 YNFKEQ. This CDR3 has 15 amino acids. CDR3 DNA: TGTGCCAGCAGCCCGGGACGGATAGCCGTCGGGACCCAGTACTTC. This encodes CASSPGRIAVGTQYF.

In this sample, this clonotype turned up many times. This chain connects TRBV11-2 to TRBJ2-7; 11 positions match TRBD2. The ends lost 3 bases at V and 3 bases at J; junction bases unmatched: 4. Germline values: CDR1 SGHAT, CDR2 FQNNGV. This CDR3 contains 15 residues. This chain's CDR3 is CASSFRLAGFYEQYF. CDR3 coding DNA: TGTGCCAGCAGCTTCCGACTAGCGGGGTTCTACGAGCAGTACTTC.

This clonotype occurred many times. The chain recombines TRBV5-1 with TRBJ2-6; D possibly matches TRBD1 or TRBD2 (6 bases each). CDR3 size: 16 residues. The germline gives CDR1 SGHRS, CDR2 YFSETQ. V lost 3 bases to trimming and J lost 3 bases, with 13 bases between them. Written as DNA, the CDR3 is TGCGCCAGCAGCTCAGGGGTGGGAGGTGGGGCCAACGTCCTGACTTTC. The encoded protein is CASSSGVGGGANVLTF.

This clonotype was picked up many times. The chain joins TRBV6-5 to TRBJ1-1; a possible D gene is TRBD1 (5 bases). Germline CDR1 and CDR2: MNHEY and SVGAGI. CDR3 length: 14 residues. The ends were cut back, 2 bases at V and 4 bases at J, with 11 bases in the middle. CDR3 nucleotides: TGTGCCAGCAGTTACGGGGTAAGGGGCACTGAAGCTTTCTTT. This sequence encodes CASSYGVRGTEAFF.

This clonotype was counted many times. The rearrangement links TRBV2 to TRBJ2-5; D not resolved. V lost 6 bases to trimming and J lost 7 bases, with 12 bases between them. The V gene's germline CDR1 is SNHLY and CDR2 FYNNEI. There are 12 residues in the CDR3. The CDR3 loop is CASSDIKGTQYF. The CDR3 nucleotides read TGTGCCAGCAGCGATATTAAGGGGACCCAGTACTTC.

This clonotype was detected ten times or more. The gene calls are TRBV2 and TRBJ2-2; either TRBD1 or TRBD2 may fit D (5 bases each). Germline assignment: CDR1 SNHLY and CDR2 FYNNEI. This CDR3 has 14 amino acids. With 5 bases removed from V and 3 bases from J, the gap between germline ends came to 10 bases. This CDR3 reads CASSKRGDTGELFF. In nucleotides, the CDR3 is TGTGCCAGCAGTAAGCGAGGGGACACCGGGGAGCTGTTTTTT.

The CDR3 sequence: CSGQQETQYF. Written as DNA, the CDR3 is TGCAGTGGTCAGCAAGAGACCCAGTACTTC. The chain employs TRBV20-1 and TRBJ2-5; D not certain. CDR1 is DFQATT, CDR2 SNEGSKA, per germline (reference sequence). The CDR3 contains 10 residues. The germline V and J ends were trimmed by 7 bases and 2 bases, with 5 bases remaining between them.

The sample holds many counts of this clonotype. The chain joins TRBV4-1 to TRBJ2-5; either TRBD1 or TRBD2 may fit D (6 bases each). CDR1 MGHRA and CDR2 YSYEKL come from the germline V gene. Trimming shortened V by 5 bases and J by 3 bases, and 16 bases separated the two germline ends. CDR3 size: 15 residues. Here the CDR3 reads CASSRGGHGKETQYF. DNA of the CDR3: TGCGCCAGCAGCAGAGGGGGGCATGGGAAAGAGACCCAGTACTTC.

V gene TRBV6-5 combines with J gene TRBJ1-2, with D maybe TRBD1 (6 bases). Trimming pared 0 bases from V and 3 bases from J, leaving 11 bases between. Germline V gene lookup returns CDR1 MNHEY and CDR2 SVGAGI. The CDR3 contains 15 residues. Here the CDR3 DNA reads TGTGCCAGCAGTTACTCGTCAGGGGTGGACTATGGCTACACCTTC. Amino acid sequence: CASSYSSGVDYGYTF.

J is TRBJ1-1 and V is TRBV7-9; no firm D call. V was shortened by 4 bases and J by 6 bases, with 12 bases between the two germline ends. The CDR3 totals 13 residues. Germline-derived CDR1 and CDR2 are SEHNR and FQNEAQ (reference sequence). The CDR3 sequence is CASSSEVGAEAFF. CDR3 nucleotide sequence: TGTGCCAGCAGCTCCGAGGTGGGCGCTGAAGCTTTCTTT.

The CDR3 reads CASRVNQPQHF. The CDR3 DNA follows: TGTGCCAGCAGAGTCAATCAGCCCCAGCATTTT. The V and J genes are TRBV6-2 or TRBV6-3 and TRBJ1-5; D remains unclear. The CDR3 extends over 11 amino acids. V was shortened by 6 bases and J by 3 bases, with 3 bases between the two germline ends. Germline values: CDR1 MNHEY, CDR2 SVGEGT.

This chain joins TRBV15 and TRBJ1-2; D perhaps matches TRBD1 (6 bases). The ends were cut back, 0 bases at V and 2 bases at J, with 13 bases in the middle. The CDR3 runs to 16 residues. Germline V gives CDR1 LNHNV, CDR2 YYDKDF (reference sequence). CDR3 in amino acids: CATSRDQGFKNYGYTF. The CDR3 DNA reads as TGTGCCACCAGCAGAGATCAGGGGTTCAAAAACTATGGCTACACCTTC.

This clonotype was observed many times. This rearrangement joins TRBV9 to TRBJ2-5; the match to TRBD2 covers 7 bases. The germline CDR1 and CDR2 sequences are SGDLS and YYNGEE. V gave up 4 bases and J gave up 4 bases; unmatched junction bases: 7. CDR3 size: 14 residues. CDR3 loop: CASSSRTGGETQYF. DNA for the CDR3: TGTGCCAGCAGCTCCCGGACGGGGGGAGAGACCCAGTACTTC.

This clonotype has a count of ten or more. V usage is TRBV6-1 and J usage is TRBJ2-2, with TRBD2 as a possible D gene (6 bases). Trimming shortened V by 3 bases and J by 4 bases, and 12 bases separated the two germline ends. This CDR3 spans 15 amino acids. The V gene's germline CDR1 is MNHNS and CDR2 SASEGT. The CDR3 DNA is TGTGCCAGCAGTGAGGAGGGTTTAGGCACCGGGGAGCTGTTTTTT. Encoded protein: CASSEEGLGTGELFF.

There are many counts of this clonotype. The CDR3: CSATTGTGSREQYF. CDR3 sequence (DNA): TGCAGTGCCACCACCGGGACAGGGTCTCGCGAGCAGTACTTC. V gene TRBV20-1 combines with J gene TRBJ2-7, with 9 nucleotides matching TRBD1. The CDR3 spans 14 residues. The J segment lost 6 bases and the V segment lost 6 bases, leaving 12 bases of the junction unmatched. Per the germline V gene, CDR1 is DFQATT and CDR2 is SNEGSKA (reference sequence).

This clonotype was seen at least ten times. This chain joins TRBV29-1 and TRBJ1-1, with a tentative D call TRBD1 (5 bases). CDR3 length: 12 amino acids. Trimming removed 5 bases from V and 3 bases from J, with 10 bases in between. The germline CDR1 and CDR2 sequences are SQVTM and ANQGSEA. CDR3 loop: CSVSWGDTEAFF. The CDR3, as DNA: TGCAGCGTTTCCTGGGGGGACACTGAAGCTTTCTTT.

The table lists this clonotype with many counts. The V and J genes are TRBV19 and TRBJ1-5, with D possibly matching TRBD1 (5 bases). This CDR3 spans 15 amino acids. Germline CDR1 LNHDA, CDR2 SQIVND (reference sequence). Deletions cut 4 bases from V and 3 bases from J, with 13 bases between. This chain's CDR3 is CASSTNRLFNQPQHF. DNA of the CDR3: TGTGCCAGTAGTACGAACAGGCTCTTCAATCAGCCCCAGCATTTT. The entire variable domain, with the rest obtained from reference TRBV19 and TRBJ1-5, is as follows: DGGITQSPKYLFRKEGQNVTLSCEQNLNHDAMYWYRQDPGQGLRLIYYSQIVNDFQKGDIAEGYSVSREKKESFPLTVTSAQKNPTAFYLCASSTNRLFNQPQHFGDGTRLSIL.

As to this clonotype: The conserved final phenylalanine or tryptophan is absent from the CDR3, which likely points to a read error. The limits of the CDR3 on the DNA are not certain, so only TCRdb's listed CDR3 is given. The J gene is TRBJ1-5, the V gene TRBV6-1. With termini counted, the CDR3 has 15 amino acids. Germline V gives CDR1 MNHNS, CDR2 SASEGT. CDR3 sequence: CASRPGLGGNQPQQL.

This clonotype was counted at least ten times. The chain couples TRBV20-1 to TRBJ2-7, with D uncertain. CDR3 length: 12 residues. Germline lookup yields CDR1 DFQATT and CDR2 SNEGSKA (reference sequence). V was trimmed by 3 bases and J by 3 bases, leaving 9 bases between them. CDR3 sequence reads: CSASGSNYEQYF. The CDR3 DNA is TGCAGTGCTAGTGGAAGCAACTACGAGCAGTACTTC.

This clonotype was seen repeatedly, ten times or more. The rearrangement links TRBV7-9 to TRBJ1-2; D may be TRBD1 (5 bases). Looked up from germline, CDR1 is SEHNR and CDR2 is FQNEAQ (reference sequence). Deletions cut 5 bases from V and 5 bases from J, with 15 bases between. This CDR3 has 14 amino acids. CDR3 DNA sequence: TGTGCCAGCAGCCGCGGGACGGAGACGTATGGCTACACCTTC. This codes for CASSRGTETYGYTF. Based on the CDR3 plus reference TRBV7-9 and TRBJ1-2, the full variable domain is DTGVSQNPRHKITKRGQNVTFRCDPISEHNRLYWYRQTLGQGPEFLTYFQNEAQLEKSRLLSDRFSAERPKGSFSTLEIQRTEQGDSAMYLCASSRGTETYGYTFGSGTRLTVV.

This clonotype has just a few counts. V usage is TRBV11-2 and J usage is TRBJ1-6; 7 bases fit TRBD1. J gave up 7 bases and V 5 bases, and 14 bases lay outside the gene matches. Germline-derived CDR1 and CDR2 are SGHAT and FQNNGV. The CDR3 loop spans 17 amino acids. In DNA, the CDR3 is TGTGCCAGCAGCCCCCACGGGGGAGGGGGCGCGAATTCACCCCTCCACTTT. It translates to CASSPHGGGGANSPLHF. Variable domain in full (rest from reference TRBV11-2 and TRBJ1-6): EAGVAQSPRYKIIEKRQSVAFWCNPISGHATLYWYQQILGQGPKLLIQFQNNGVVDDSQLPKDRFSAERLKGVDSTLKIQPAKLEDSAVYLCASSPHGGGGANSPLHFGNGTRLTVT.

The V and J genes are TRBV7-3 and TRBJ1-3, with D unresolved. The CDR3 has 16 amino acids. Germline CDR1 and CDR2: SGHTA and FQGTGA. With 0 bases removed from V and 1 base from J, the gap between germline ends came to 10 bases. CDR3 in DNA: TGTGCCAGCAGCTTAACAGGGAAGCCTTCTGGAAACACCATATATTTT. Its protein is CASSLTGKPSGNTIYF.